This T cell receptor (beta chain) was retrieved from a study of OX40 agonist ivuxolimab in advanced cancers. V was trimmed by 3 bases and J by 7 bases, leaving 7 bases between them. The germline V gene has CDR1 SGHTA and CDR2 FQGNSA. The CDR3 sequence is 12 residues long. Sequenced by immunoSEQ multiplex PCR; TCRdb stores in-frame clones only, minus some. This table holds roughly 100,000 clones, under 95% found once. The specimen was CD4+ or CD8+ T cells sorted from blood, collected in a trial of the OX40 agonist ivuxolimab. This rearrangement joins TRBV7-2 to TRBJ1-5, with D uncertain. The clonotype was recovered from an adult with an advanced solid tumor such as melanoma, head and neck, liver or kidney cancer. The CDR3 nucleotides read TGTGCCAGCAGCTTTTGGGGACAGCCCCAGCATTTT. Translation: CASSFWGQPQHF.